This is a list of T cell receptor beta chains from one sample in a study of blood T cell repertoires in COVID-19. Method: immunoSEQ multiplex PCR; TCRdb's copy keeps in-frame clones and lacks some. The sample records about 210,000 clones, 75% to 90% being singletons. The sequenced sample was peripheral blood. These receptors came from a woman between 70 and 85 years old with COVID-19, enrolled during active disease. The CDR3 runs from the conserved cysteine through the conserved F or W. A D gene is named only where the DNA matches it firmly. Clone size appears in some rows only: once, few, many, or a class for an expanded clone.

d_gene	abundance	j_gene	v_gene	CDR3aa	CDR3nt
.	.	TRBJ1-5	TRBV24-1	CATSVQGNQPQHF	TGTGCCACCAGTGTCCAGGGTAATCAGCCCCAGCATTTT
TRBD2	.	TRBJ2-1	TRBV7-9	CASSLVSGDSYNEQFF	TGTGCCAGCAGCTTAGTTAGCGGGGACTCCTACAATGAGCAGTTCTTC
.	.	TRBJ2-2	TRBV28	CASKPASRGTGELFF	TGTGCCAGTAAACCGGCCTCCCGAGGGACCGGGGAGCTGTTTTTT
.	once	TRBJ2-1	TRBV29-1	CSVVRGSYNEQFF	TGCAGCGTCGTCAGGGGCTCCTACAATGAGCAGTTCTTC
TRBD1	.	TRBJ1-5	TRBV6-2/TRBV6-3	CASSRSGGRYSNQPQHF	TGTGCCAGCAGTAGGTCAGGGGGTCGCTATAGCAATCAGCCCCAGCATTTT
.	few	TRBJ1-2	TRBV3-1/TRBV3-2	CASSQDSWRGNYGYTF	TGTGCCAGCAGCCAAGATTCCTGGAGAGGGAACTATGGCTACACCTTC
TRBD2	once	TRBJ2-6	TRBV7-2	CASSPQLAGGASGANVLTF	TGTGCCAGCAGCCCGCAACTAGCGGGAGGGGCCTCTGGGGCCAACGTCCTGACTTTC
TRBD1	.	TRBJ1-5	TRBV19	CASSGGQGAVGNQPQHF	TGTGCCAGTAGTGGAGGACAGGGAGCAGTGGGCAATCAGCCCCAGCATTTT
TRBD1	.	TRBJ1-4	TRBV7-3	CASSPYGQARPANEKLFF	TGTGCCAGCAGCCCCTACGGACAGGCCCGCCCAGCTAATGAAAAACTGTTTTTT
TRBD2	.	TRBJ2-7	TRBV18	CASSPPASGRTRPYEQYF	TGTGCCAGCTCACCACCGGCTAGCGGGAGAACCCGGCCCTACGAGCAGTACTTC
.	few	TRBJ2-7	TRBV4-1	CASSQDGQGLNEQYF	TGCGCCAGCAGCCAAGATGGGCAGGGCTTAAACGAGCAGTACTTC
.	.	TRBJ2-7	TRBV30	CAWRRLQENYEQYF	TGTGCCTGGAGAAGGTTACAGGAAAACTACGAGCAGTACTTC
TRBD2	.	TRBJ2-2	TRBV7-2	CATSSSGRTGELFF	TGTGCCACCTCTTCTAGCGGGAGGACGGGGGAGCTGTTTTTT
TRBD1	.	TRBJ1-1	TRBV9	CASSVRPLQGNSNTEAFF	TGTGCCAGCAGCGTAAGACCACTACAGGGGAATTCCAACACTGAAGCTTTCTTT
.	.	TRBJ2-3	TRBV2	CASSARVEDTQYF	TGTGCCAGCAGTGCCAGGGTTGAAGATACGCAGTATTTT
.	.	TRBJ1-1	TRBV27	CASSFGREYTEAFF	TGTGCCAGCAGTTTCGGGAGGGAGTACACTGAAGCTTTCTTT
.	once	TRBJ1-1	TRBV29-1	CSVEPQMNTEAFF	TGCAGCGTTGAACCCCAGATGAACACTGAAGCTTTCTTT
TRBD1	.	TRBJ2-3	TRBV11-3	CASSLGDRGSTDTQYF	TGTGCCAGCAGCTTGGGGGACAGGGGAAGCACAGATACGCAGTATTTT
.	.	TRBJ2-7	TRBV24-1	CATSDLQAGIYEQYF	TGTGCCACCAGTGATTTGCAGGCAGGGATATACGAGCAGTACTTC
.	.	TRBJ2-3	TRBV7-2	CASSLAFRGADTQYF	TGTGCCAGCAGCTTAGCGTTCAGAGGAGCAGATACGCAGTATTTT
.	.	TRBJ1-6	TRBV28	CASKLDGGDNSPLHF	TGTGCCAGCAAACTTGACGGAGGAGATAATTCACCCCTCCACTTT
TRBD2	.	TRBJ2-7	TRBV27	CASSYAGTSGPYEQYF	TGTGCCAGCAGTTACGCCGGCACTAGCGGCCCCTACGAGCAGTACTTC
.	.	TRBJ1-1	TRBV28	CASSSMGLNTEAFF	TGTGCCAGCAGTTCGATGGGCCTGAACACTGAAGCTTTCTTT
TRBD2	.	TRBJ2-5	TRBV25-1	CASSEFRAGDETQYF	TGTGCCAGCAGTGAATTCCGAGCGGGAGACGAGACCCAGTACTTC
.	.	TRBJ2-7	TRBV3-1/TRBV3-2	CASSRSGQHEQYF	TGTGCCAGCAGCCGTTCAGGACAACACGAGCAGTACTTC
TRBD1	.	TRBJ1-2	TRBV27	CASRSTGDYGYTF	TGTGCCAGCAGGTCGACAGGGGACTATGGCTACACCTTC
.	.	TRBJ2-1	TRBV4-2	CASSQDGLAEQFF	TGTGCCAGCAGCCAAGATGGGCTAGCGGAGCAGTTCTTC
TRBD1	.	TRBJ1-5	TRBV6-2/TRBV6-3	CASSFRQGSNQPQHF	TGTGCCAGCAGTTTCCGACAGGGAAGCAATCAGCCCCAGCATTTT
.	.	TRBJ1-3	TRBV6-5	CASSRQKDSGNTIYF	TGTGCCAGCAGTCGACAGAAAGACTCTGGAAACACCATATATTTT
.	.	TRBJ1-3	TRBV7-6	CASSLSQGNSGNTIYF	TGTGCCAGCAGCTTATCTCAGGGGAACTCTGGAAACACCATATATTTT
TRBD1	few	TRBJ1-2	TRBV14	CASSQLPGQGLGYTF	TGTGCCAGCAGCCAGTTGCCGGGACAGGGTCTTGGCTACACCTTC
TRBD1	.	TRBJ2-3	TRBV16	CASSQSDRGADTQYF	TGTGCCAGCAGCCAATCGGACAGGGGCGCAGATACGCAGTATTTT
TRBD1	.	TRBJ1-3	TRBV5-4	CASSPFLTGSSGNTIYF	TGTGCCAGCAGCCCCTTTCTGACAGGGAGCTCTGGAAACACCATATATTTT
.	few	TRBJ1-1	TRBV6-5	CASRSTNTEAFF	TGTGCCAGCAGGTCCACTAACACTGAAGCTTTCTTT
TRBD1	.	TRBJ2-1	TRBV30	CAWSVLPFPGQGGDEQFF	TGTGCCTGGAGTGTACTCCCCTTTCCGGGACAGGGAGGCGATGAGCAGTTCTTC
.	.	TRBJ1-2	TRBV5-1	CASSSGVNYGYTF	TGCGCCAGCAGCTCAGGGGTCAACTATGGCTACACCTTC
.	.	TRBJ2-7	TRBV7-2	CASSFGRGVNEQYF	TGTGCCAGCAGCTTTGGCCGGGGAGTCAACGAGCAGTACTTC
TRBD1	.	TRBJ1-4	TRBV28	CASRGTGVNEKLFF	TGTGCCAGCAGGGGGACAGGGGTCAATGAAAAACTGTTTTTT
.	.	TRBJ1-1	TRBV6-6	CASSYPKDSAEAFF	TGTGCCAGCAGTTACCCCAAGGACAGTGCTGAAGCTTTCTTT
.	.	TRBJ2-1	TRBV5-1	CASSSGRSQGLNEQFF	TGCGCCAGCAGCTCGGGCCGGTCACAGGGTCTAAATGAGCAGTTCTTC
.	.	TRBJ2-2	TRBV14	CASSQVLNTGELFF	TGTGCCAGCAGCCAAGTTCTCAACACCGGGGAGCTGTTTTTT
.	.	TRBJ2-3	TRBV7-2	CASSLLSGSDTQYF	TGTGCCAGCAGCTTACTATCGGGTTCAGATACGCAGTATTTT
TRBD1	.	TRBJ1-1	TRBV19	CASSTRRQGAEAFF	TGTGCCAGTAGTACCCGTCGTCAGGGGGCAGAAGCTTTCTTT
TRBD2	.	TRBJ2-1	TRBV10-2	CASSELPGLAVNEQFF	TGCGCCAGCAGTGAGTTGCCGGGACTAGCGGTCAATGAGCAGTTCTTC
TRBD1	.	TRBJ1-2	TRBV7-2	CASSLVPQGARYGYTF	TGTGCCAGCAGCTTAGTTCCCCAGGGGGCAAGATATGGCTACACCTTC
TRBD2	.	TRBJ2-7	TRBV5-1	CASSKNRLAGDYEQYF	TGCGCCAGCAGCAAGAACAGACTAGCGGGAGACTACGAGCAGTACTTC
TRBD2	.	TRBJ2-5	TRBV11-2	CASSLVSGRAQETQYF	TGTGCCAGCAGCTTAGTAAGCGGGAGGGCCCAAGAGACCCAGTACTTC
.	.	TRBJ2-1	TRBV2	CASIQERDNEQFF	TGTGCCAGCATACAGGAAAGAGACAATGAGCAGTTCTTC
TRBD1	.	TRBJ2-5	TRBV24-1	CATSGGQGGQETQYF	TGTGCCACCAGTGGTGGACAGGGCGGGCAAGAGACCCAGTACTTC
.	.	TRBJ2-7	TRBV12-3/TRBV12-4	CASSKQGYEQYF	TGTGCCAGCAGTAAACAGGGCTACGAGCAGTACTTC
TRBD1	.	TRBJ1-2	TRBV9	CASSAGQGPNYGYTF	TGTGCCAGCAGCGCAGGACAGGGCCCTAACTATGGCTACACCTTC
.	.	TRBJ1-1	TRBV13	CASSFRDTEAFF	TGTGCCAGCAGCTTCAGGGACACTGAAGCTTTCTTT
.	.	TRBJ1-3	TRBV6-5	CASSYSRWSGNTIYF	TGTGCCAGCAGTTACTCGAGATGGTCTGGAAACACCATATATTTT
.	.	TRBJ2-3	TRBV9	CASSVSSEGDTQYF	TGTGCCAGCAGCGTATCTTCGGAGGGAGATACGCAGTATTTT
TRBD1	.	TRBJ2-7	TRBV28	CASRTGGPNEQYF	TGTGCCAGCAGGACAGGGGGTCCAAACGAGCAGTACTTC
TRBD2	.	TRBJ2-2	TRBV7-3	CASSAKAGGTGELFF	TGTGCCAGCAGCGCGAAAGCGGGAGGGACCGGGGAGCTGTTTTTT
TRBD1	.	TRBJ1-2	TRBV28	CASIRPGQAYGYTF	TGTGCCAGCATCCGGCCGGGACAGGCCTATGGCTACACCTTC
TRBD2	.	TRBJ2-1	TRBV19	CASSLTSGRPSLYNEQFF	TGTGCCAGTAGTTTAACTAGCGGGAGGCCCTCCCTCTACAATGAGCAGTTCTTC
.	many	TRBJ1-6	TRBV11-2	CASSLVRGYNSPLHF	TGTGCCAGCAGCTTAGTAAGGGGGTATAATTCACCCCTCCACTTT
.	.	TRBJ2-3	TRBV4-2	CASSRSTSDTQYF	TGTGCCAGCAGCCGAAGCACCTCAGATACGCAGTATTTT